Many counts were recorded for the clone carrying this T cell receptor beta chain. Its matching antigen is unknown. This record comes from a study of T-cell memory formation after mild COVID-19. The study, taken as a whole, reports: Clones shrinking from day 15 to 85 showed even CD4/CD8 mixes; later expanders tilted CD4+. Mainly in CM and EM were contracting CD4+ clones; CD8+ were in EMRA. Prior to infection, memory already included some responding clones, suggesting cross-reactive memory joined.

This CDR3 is 13 amino acids long. With 4 bases removed from V and 7 bases from J, the gap between germline ends came to 12 bases. CDR1 and CDR2 from the germline V gene are SGHRS and YFSETQ. From the 5' RACE reads, TCRdb called clonotypes with MiXCR, one entry per CDR3 protein. The top ten hold around 21% of the sample, which has hundreds of thousands of distinct CDR3 sequences, just under 20% seen once. Sequencing was performed on PBMCs or a T cell subset sorted from them (not recorded which). The sequence was collected from a man between 18 and 29 years old who had mild COVID-19 (a few samples of this study predate the infection). Cell type and time point are not known. The V gene is TRBV5-1, the J gene TRBJ2-1; a weak D match, TRBD1 (6 bases). As DNA, the CDR3 is TGCGCCAGCAGCACCCCTCAGGGGAATGAGCAGTTCTTC. This codes for CASSTPQGNEQFF.